Only a few counts were recorded for the clone carrying this TCR beta chain. Its antigen is undetermined. A single record per CDR3 protein comes from TCRdb applying MiXCR to the 5' RACE reads. This sample has 200,000 to 250,000 distinct CDR3 sequences, with about 16% found just once. V trimming: 1 base; J trimming: 5 bases; junction bases outside the gene matches: 5. The CDR3 totals 15 residues. Germline V CDR1 and CDR2: LGHNA, YSLEER. This record belongs to a study of T-cell memory formation after mild COVID-19. Study results and limitations: Confirmation was lacking for SARS-CoV-2 specificity of second-wave clones that peaked on day 37.

The rearrangement joins TRBV4-3 to TRBJ2-3; 8 nucleotides match TRBD2. The origin of this receptor is an adult woman who had mild COVID-19 (a few samples of this study predate the infection). Cell type and time point are not known. Specimen: PBMCs or a T cell subset sorted from them (not recorded which). CDR3 amino acids: CASSQVSGIGDTQYF. The CDR3 DNA reads as TGCGCCAGCAGCCAAGTTAGCGGGATAGGAGATACGCAGTATTTT.